This TCR beta chain came from a study of blood T cell repertoires in COVID-19. TCRdb's table, derived via immunoSEQ multiplex PCR, lists solely in-frame clones and lacks some. The sample holds hundreds of thousands of clones, roughly 88% seen once. The V end lost 3 bases, the J end lost 2 bases, and 14 bases lay between the germline ends. The CDR3 consists of 15 residues. In germline, CDR1 is MDHEN, CDR2 SYDVKM. The chain recombines TRBV28 with TRBJ2-7; maybe TRBD2 (6 bases). This receptor was taken from a woman between 18 and 29 years old who had been exposed to COVID-19. The sequenced material came from PBMCs or T cells enriched from blood (not recorded which). This CDR3 is CASSFGRGSAYEQYF. CDR3 sequence (DNA): TGTGCCAGCAGTTTTGGGCGGGGATCAGCCTACGAGCAGTACTTC.